This entry describes one T cell receptor beta chain. Its cognate antigen is unknown. The entry originates in a study of long-term antiretroviral therapy in people with HIV. Germline assignment: CDR1 LNHDA and CDR2 SQIVND (reference sequence). Deletions cut 6 bases from V and 5 bases from J, with 14 bases between. The length of the CDR3 is 14 residues. Overall study findings and caveats: Although diversity increased after ART, it remained lower than in transplant donor controls.

With survey level as its setting, the immunoSEQ assay was v3.0. Profiling relied on immunoSEQ multiplex PCR, and the TCRdb table lists in-frame clones only, not all of them. Among more than 20,000 clones listed, 86% were seen once. Sequenced material: unsorted PBMCs, taken 2.7 years after starting antiretroviral therapy. This chain connects TRBV19 to TRBJ1-5; D is possibly TRBD1 (6 bases). This clonotype originated in a man aged 35 to 55 with HIV. DNA of the CDR3: TGTGCCAGTAGGCACAGGGATTTGTATCAGCCCCAGCATTTT. Protein: CASRHRDLYQPQHF.